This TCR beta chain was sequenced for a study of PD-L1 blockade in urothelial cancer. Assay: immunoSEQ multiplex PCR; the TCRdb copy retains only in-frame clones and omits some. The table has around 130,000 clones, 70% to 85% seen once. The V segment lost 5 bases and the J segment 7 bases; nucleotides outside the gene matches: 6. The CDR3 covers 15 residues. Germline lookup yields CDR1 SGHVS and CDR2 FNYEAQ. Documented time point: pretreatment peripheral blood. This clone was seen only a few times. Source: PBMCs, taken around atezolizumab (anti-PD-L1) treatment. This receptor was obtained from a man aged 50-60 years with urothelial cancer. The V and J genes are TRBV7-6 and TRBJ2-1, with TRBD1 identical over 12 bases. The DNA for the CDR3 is TGTGCCAGCAGCCCCGGGACAGGGGGCCGGAATGAGCAGTTCTTC. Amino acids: CASSPGTGGRNEQFF.